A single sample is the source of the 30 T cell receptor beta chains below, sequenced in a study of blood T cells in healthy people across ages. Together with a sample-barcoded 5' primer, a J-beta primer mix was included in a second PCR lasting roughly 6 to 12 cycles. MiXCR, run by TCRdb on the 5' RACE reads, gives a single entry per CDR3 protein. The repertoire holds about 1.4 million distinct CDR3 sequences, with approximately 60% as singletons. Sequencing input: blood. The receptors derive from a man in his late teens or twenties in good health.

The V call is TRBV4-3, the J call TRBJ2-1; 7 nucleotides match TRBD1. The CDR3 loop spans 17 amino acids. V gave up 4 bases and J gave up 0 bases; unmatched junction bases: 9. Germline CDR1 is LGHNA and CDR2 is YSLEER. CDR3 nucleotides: TGCGCCAGCAGCCCTGGGACAGCAACCTCCTCCTACAATGAGCAGTTCTTC. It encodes CASSPGTATSSYNEQFF.

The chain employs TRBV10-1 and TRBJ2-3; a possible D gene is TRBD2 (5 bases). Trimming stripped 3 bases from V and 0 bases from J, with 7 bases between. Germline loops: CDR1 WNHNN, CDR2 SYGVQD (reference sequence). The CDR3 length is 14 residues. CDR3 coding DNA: TGCGCCAGCAGTGACGACTATAGCACAGATACGCAGTATTTT. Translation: CASSDDYSTDTQYF.

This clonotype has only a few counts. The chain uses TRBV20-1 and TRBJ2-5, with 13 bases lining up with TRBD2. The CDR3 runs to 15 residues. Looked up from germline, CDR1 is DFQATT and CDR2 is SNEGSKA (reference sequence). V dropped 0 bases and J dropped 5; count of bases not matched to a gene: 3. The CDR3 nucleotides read TGCAGTGCTAGAGATGGGACTAGCGGGGTGGAGACCCAGTACTTC. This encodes CSARDGTSGVETQYF.

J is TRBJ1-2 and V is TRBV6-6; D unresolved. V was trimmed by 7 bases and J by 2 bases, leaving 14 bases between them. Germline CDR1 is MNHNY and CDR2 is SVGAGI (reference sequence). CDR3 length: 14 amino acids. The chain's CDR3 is CASTYGVLNYGYTF. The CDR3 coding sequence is TGTGCCAGCACCTACGGGGTGTTAAACTATGGCTACACCTTC.

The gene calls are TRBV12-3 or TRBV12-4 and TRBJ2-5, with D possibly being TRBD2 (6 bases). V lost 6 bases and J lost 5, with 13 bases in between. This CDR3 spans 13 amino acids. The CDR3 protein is CASSRLVRETQYF. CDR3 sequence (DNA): TGTGCCAGCAGCCGACTAGTTCGGGAGACCCAGTACTTC.

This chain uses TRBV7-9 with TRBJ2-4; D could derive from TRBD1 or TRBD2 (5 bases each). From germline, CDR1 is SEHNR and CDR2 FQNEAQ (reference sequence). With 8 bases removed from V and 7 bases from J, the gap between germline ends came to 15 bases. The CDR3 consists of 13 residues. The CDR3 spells CASEGREGNIQYF. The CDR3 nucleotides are TGTGCCAGCGAGGGCAGAGAGGGGAACATTCAGTACTTC.

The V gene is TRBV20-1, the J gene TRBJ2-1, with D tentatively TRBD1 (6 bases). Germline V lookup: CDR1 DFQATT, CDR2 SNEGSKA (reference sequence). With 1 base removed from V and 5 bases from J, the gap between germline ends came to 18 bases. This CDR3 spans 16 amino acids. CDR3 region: CSARARRTGDNNEQFF. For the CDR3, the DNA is TGCAGTGCTAGAGCCCGGCGTACCGGGGACAACAATGAGCAGTTCTTC.

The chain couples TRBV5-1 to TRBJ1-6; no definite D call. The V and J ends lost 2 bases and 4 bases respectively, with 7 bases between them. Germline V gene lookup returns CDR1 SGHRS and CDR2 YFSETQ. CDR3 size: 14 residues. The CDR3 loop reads CASSLRQYNSPLHF. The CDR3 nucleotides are TGCGCCAGCAGCTTAAGGCAGTATAATTCACCCCTCCACTTT.

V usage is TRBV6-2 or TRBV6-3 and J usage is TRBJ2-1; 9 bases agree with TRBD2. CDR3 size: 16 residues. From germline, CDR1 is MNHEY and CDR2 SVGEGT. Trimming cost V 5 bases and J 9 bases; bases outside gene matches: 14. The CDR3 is CASSGLSGGPGGEQFF. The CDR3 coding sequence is TGTGCCAGCAGTGGCTTAAGCGGGGGGCCGGGCGGTGAGCAGTTCTTC.

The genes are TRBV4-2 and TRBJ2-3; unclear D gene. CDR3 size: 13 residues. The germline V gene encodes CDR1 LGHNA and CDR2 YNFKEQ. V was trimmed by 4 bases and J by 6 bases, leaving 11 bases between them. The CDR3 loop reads CASSRIRRDTQYF. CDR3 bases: TGTGCCAGCAGCCGCATCAGGCGGGATACGCAGTATTTT.

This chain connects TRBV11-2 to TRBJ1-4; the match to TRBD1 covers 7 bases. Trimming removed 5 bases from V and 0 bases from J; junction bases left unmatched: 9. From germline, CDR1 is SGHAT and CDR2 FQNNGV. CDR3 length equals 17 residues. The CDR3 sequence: CASSPEGDRATNEKLFF. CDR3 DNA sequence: TGTGCCAGCAGCCCAGAAGGGGACAGAGCAACTAATGAAAAACTGTTTTTT.

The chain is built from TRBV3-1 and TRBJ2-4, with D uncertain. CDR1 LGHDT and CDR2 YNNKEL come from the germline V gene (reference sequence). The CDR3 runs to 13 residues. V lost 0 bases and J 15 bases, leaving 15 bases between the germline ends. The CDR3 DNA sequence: TGTGCCAGCAGCCAAGATTTGGGCTACGGGCGGTACTTC. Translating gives CASSQDLGYGRYF.

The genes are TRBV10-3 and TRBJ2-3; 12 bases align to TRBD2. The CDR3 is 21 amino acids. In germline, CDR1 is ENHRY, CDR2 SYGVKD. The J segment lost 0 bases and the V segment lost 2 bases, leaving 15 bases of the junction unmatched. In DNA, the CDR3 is TGTGCCATCAGTGAGCCCCTCGGACTAGCGGGGTTGGGGGACAGCACAGATACGCAGTATTTT. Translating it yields CAISEPLGLAGLGDSTDTQYF.

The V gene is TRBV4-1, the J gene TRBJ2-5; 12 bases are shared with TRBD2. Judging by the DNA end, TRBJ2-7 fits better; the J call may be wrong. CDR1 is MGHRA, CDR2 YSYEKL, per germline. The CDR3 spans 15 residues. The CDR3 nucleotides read TGCGCCAGCAGCCATCGACTAGCGGGGGCCTACGAGCAGTACTTC. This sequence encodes CASSHRLAGAYEQYF.

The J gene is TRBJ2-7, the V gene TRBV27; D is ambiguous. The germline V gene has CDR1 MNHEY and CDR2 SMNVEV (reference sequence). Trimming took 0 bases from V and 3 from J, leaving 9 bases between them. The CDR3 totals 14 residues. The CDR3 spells CASSLSSPGYEQYF. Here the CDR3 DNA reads TGTGCCAGCAGTTTATCTTCCCCCGGCTACGAGCAGTACTTC.

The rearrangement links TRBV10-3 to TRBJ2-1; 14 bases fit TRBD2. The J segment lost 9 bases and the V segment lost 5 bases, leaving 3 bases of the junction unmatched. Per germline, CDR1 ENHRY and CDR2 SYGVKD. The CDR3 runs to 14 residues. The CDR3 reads CAISTGLAGVEQFF. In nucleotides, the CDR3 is TGTGCCATCAGTACGGGACTAGCGGGAGTTGAGCAGTTCTTC.

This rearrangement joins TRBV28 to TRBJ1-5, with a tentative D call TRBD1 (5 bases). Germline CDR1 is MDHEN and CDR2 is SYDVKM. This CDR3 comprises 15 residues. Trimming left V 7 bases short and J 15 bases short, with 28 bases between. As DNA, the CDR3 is TGTGCCAGCAAACTAATACGAACGAACCCGGGGCCTCCGCATTTT. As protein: CASKLIRTNPGPPHF.

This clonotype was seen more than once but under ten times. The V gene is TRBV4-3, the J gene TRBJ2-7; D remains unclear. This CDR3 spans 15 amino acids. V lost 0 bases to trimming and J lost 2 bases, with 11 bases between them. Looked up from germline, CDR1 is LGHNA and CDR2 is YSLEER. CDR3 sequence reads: CASSQELGSTYEQYF. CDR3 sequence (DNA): TGCGCCAGCAGCCAAGAACTTGGGTCGACCTACGAGCAGTACTTC.

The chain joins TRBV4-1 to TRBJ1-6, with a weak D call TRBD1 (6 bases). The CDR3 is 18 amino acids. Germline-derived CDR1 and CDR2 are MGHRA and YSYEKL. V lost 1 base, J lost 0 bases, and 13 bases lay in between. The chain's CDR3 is CASSQVQGSSSYNSPLHF. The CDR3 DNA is TGCGCCAGCAGCCAAGTGCAGGGGTCGAGCTCCTATAATTCACCCCTCCACTTT.

This CDR3 reads CASGPGQGMADTQYF. As DNA, the CDR3 is TGTGCTAGTGGTCCGGGACAGGGGATGGCAGATACGCAGTATTTT. The chain links TRBV12-5 to TRBJ2-3; 10 bases agree with TRBD1. The CDR3 totals 15 residues. The junction had 6 bases not matched to a gene; V was cut back by 5 bases and J by 4 bases. Germline values: CDR1 LGHNT, CDR2 FRNRAP.

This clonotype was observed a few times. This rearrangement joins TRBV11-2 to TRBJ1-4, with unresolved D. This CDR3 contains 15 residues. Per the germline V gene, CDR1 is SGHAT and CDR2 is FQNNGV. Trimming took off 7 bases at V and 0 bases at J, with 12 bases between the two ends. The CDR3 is CASTRGDATNEKLFF. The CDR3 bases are TGTGCCAGCACCCGGGGAGACGCAACTAATGAAAAACTGTTTTTT.

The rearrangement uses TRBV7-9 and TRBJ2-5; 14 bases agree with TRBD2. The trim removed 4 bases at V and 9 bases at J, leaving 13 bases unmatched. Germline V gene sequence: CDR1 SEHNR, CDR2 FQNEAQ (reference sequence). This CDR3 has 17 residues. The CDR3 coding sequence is TGTGCCAGCAGCTCAGGACTAGCGGGGGGCCTAGAGTTGTCCCAGTACTTC. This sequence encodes CASSSGLAGGLELSQYF.

CDR3 sequence reads: CASSLVRTSRADTQYF. The CDR3 nucleotides read TGTGCCAGCAGCTTAGTCAGAACTAGCAGGGCAGATACGCAGTATTTT. The chain has TRBV7-8 and TRBJ2-3, with TRBD2 as a possible D gene (6 bases). Per germline, CDR1 SGHVS and CDR2 FQNEAQ. V lost 1 base, J lost 4 bases, and 15 bases lay in between. This CDR3 comprises 16 residues. The full variable domain, completed using reference TRBV7-8 and TRBJ2-3, is GAGVSQSPRYKVAKRGQDVALRCDPISGHVSLFWYQQALGQGPEFLTYFQNEAQLDKSGLPSDRFFAERPEGSVSTLKIQRTQQEDSAVYLCASSLVRTSRADTQYFGPGTRLTVL.

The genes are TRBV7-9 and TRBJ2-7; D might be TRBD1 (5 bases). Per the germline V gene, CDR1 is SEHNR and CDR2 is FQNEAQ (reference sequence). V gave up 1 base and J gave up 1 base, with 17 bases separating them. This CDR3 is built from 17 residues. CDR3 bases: TGTGCCAGCAGCTTAGTAGGTGGCCTCCCAGGGTCCTACGAGCAGTACTTC. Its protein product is CASSLVGGLPGSYEQYF.

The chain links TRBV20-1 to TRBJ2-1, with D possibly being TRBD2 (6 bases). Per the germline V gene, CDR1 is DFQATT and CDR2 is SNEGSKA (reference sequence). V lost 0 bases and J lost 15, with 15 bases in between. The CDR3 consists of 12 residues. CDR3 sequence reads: CSARDQRAYGFF. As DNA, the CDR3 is TGCAGTGCTAGAGATCAGCGGGCGTACGGGTTCTTC.

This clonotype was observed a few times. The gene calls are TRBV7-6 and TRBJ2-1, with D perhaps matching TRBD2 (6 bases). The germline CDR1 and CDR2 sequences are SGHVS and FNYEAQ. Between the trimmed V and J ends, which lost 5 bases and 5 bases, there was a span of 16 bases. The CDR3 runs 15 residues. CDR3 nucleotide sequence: TGTGCCAGCAGCACACCGGGACTGGCAGACAATGAGCAGTTCTTC. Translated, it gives CASSTPGLADNEQFF. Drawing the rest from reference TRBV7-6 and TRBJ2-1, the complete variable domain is GAGVSQSPRYKVTKRGQDVALRCDPISGHVSLYWYRQALGQGPEFLTYFNYEAQQDKSGLPNDRFSAERPEGSISTLTIQRTEQRDSAMYRCASSTPGLADNEQFFGPGTRLTVL.

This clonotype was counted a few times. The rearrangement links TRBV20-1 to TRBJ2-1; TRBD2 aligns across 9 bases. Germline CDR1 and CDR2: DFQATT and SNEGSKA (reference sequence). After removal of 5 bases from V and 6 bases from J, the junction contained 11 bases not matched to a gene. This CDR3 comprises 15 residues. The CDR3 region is CSAPLAGPLVNEQFF. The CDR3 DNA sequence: TGCAGTGCTCCCCTAGCGGGGCCATTAGTCAATGAGCAGTTCTTC.

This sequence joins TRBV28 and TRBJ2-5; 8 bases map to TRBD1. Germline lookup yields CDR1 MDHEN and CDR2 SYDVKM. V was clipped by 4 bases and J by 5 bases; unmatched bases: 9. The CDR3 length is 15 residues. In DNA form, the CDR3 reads TGTGCCAGCAGTTGGACAGGGTTTGAGGGGGAGACCCAGTACTTC. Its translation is CASSWTGFEGETQYF.

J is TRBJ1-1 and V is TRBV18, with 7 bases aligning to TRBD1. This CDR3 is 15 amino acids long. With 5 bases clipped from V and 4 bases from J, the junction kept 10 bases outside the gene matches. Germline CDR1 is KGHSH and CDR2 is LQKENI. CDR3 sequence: CASSISQGVGTEAFF. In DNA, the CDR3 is TGTGCCAGCTCAATATCCCAGGGGGTTGGCACTGAAGCTTTCTTT. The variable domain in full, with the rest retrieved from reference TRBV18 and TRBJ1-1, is NAGVMQNPRHLVRRRGQEARLRCSPMKGHSHVYWYRQLPEEGLKFMVYLQKENIIDESGMPKERFSAEFPKEGPSILRIQQVVRGDSAAYFCASSISQGVGTEAFFGQGTRLTVV.

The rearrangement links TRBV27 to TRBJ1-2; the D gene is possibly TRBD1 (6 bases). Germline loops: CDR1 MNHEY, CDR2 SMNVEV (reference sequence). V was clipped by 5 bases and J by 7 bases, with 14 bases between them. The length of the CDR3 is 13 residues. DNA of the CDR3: TGTGCCAGCAGTGCAAGGGGGGGGACTGGCTACACCTTC. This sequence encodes CASSARGGTGYTF.